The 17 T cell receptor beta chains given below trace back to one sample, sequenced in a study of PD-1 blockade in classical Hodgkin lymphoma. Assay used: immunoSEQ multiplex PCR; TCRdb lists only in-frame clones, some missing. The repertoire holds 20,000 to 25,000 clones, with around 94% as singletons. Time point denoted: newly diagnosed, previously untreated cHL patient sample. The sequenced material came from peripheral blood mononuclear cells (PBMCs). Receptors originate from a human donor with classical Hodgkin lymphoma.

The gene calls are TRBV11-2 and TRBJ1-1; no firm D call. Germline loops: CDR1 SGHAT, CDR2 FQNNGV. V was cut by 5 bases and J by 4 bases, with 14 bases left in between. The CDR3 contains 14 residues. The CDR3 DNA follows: TGTGCCAGCAGCCCCCTGAGTGATTTCACTGAAGCTTTCTTT. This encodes CASSPLSDFTEAFF.

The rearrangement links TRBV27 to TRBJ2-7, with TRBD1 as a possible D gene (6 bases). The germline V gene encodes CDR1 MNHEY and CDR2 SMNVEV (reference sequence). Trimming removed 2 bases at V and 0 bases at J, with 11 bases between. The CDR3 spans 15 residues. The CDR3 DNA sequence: TGTGCCAGCAGTTTAGGGACACCGAGCTCCTACGAGCAGTACTTC. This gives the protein CASSLGTPSSYEQYF.

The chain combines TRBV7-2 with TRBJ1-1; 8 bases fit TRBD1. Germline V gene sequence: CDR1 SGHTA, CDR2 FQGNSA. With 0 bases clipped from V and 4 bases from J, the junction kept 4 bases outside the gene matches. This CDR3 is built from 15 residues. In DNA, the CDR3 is TGTGCCAGCAGCTTAGCAAACAGGGGGTTCACTGAAGCTTTCTTT. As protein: CASSLANRGFTEAFF.

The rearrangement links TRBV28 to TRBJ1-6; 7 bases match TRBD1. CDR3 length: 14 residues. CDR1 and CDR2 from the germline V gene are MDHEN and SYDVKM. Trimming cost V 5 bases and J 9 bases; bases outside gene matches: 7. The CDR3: CASSRDRVVSPLHF. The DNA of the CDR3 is TGTGCCAGCAGTCGAGACAGGGTAGTTTCACCCCTCCACTTT.

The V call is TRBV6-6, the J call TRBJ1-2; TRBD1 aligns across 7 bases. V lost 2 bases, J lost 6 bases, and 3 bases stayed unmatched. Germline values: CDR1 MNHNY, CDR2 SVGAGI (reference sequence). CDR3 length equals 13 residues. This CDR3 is CASSYTGEDGYTF. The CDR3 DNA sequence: TGTGCCAGCAGTTACACAGGGGAGGATGGCTACACCTTC.

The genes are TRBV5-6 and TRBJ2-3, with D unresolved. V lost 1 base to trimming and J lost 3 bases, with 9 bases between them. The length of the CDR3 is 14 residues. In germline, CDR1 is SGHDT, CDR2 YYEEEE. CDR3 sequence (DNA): TGTGCCAGCAGCTTGAGGCCGGATACAGATACGCAGTATTTT. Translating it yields CASSLRPDTDTQYF.

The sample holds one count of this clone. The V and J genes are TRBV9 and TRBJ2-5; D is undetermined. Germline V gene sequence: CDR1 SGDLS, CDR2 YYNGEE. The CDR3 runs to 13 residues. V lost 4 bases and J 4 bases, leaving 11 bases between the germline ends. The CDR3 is CASSSDLGETQYF. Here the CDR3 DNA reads TGTGCCAGCAGCTCCGACCTCGGAGAGACCCAGTACTTC.

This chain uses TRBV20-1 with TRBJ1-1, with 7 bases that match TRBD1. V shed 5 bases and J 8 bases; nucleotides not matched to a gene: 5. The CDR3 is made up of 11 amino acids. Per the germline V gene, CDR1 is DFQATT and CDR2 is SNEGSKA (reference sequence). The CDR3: CSARADREAFF. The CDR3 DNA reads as TGCAGTGCTCGCGCGGACAGGGAAGCTTTCTTT.

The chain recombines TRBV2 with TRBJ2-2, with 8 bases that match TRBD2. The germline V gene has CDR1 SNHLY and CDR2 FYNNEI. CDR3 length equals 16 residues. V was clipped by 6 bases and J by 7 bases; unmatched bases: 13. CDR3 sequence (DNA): TGTGCCAGCAGGGGGACCGGGACTAGGGAGGTCGGGGAGCTGTTTTTT. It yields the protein CASRGTGTREVGELFF.

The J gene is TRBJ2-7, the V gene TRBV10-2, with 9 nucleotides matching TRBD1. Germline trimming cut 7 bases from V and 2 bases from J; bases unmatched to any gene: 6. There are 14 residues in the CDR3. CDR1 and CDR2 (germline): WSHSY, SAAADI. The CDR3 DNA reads TGCGCCAGCAATAGGGGACAGGGAGCCTACGAGCAGTACTTC. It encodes CASNRGQGAYEQYF.

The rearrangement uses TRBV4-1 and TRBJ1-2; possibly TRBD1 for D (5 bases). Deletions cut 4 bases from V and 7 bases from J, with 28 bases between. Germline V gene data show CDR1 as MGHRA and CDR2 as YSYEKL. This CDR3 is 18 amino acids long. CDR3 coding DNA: TGCGCCAGCAGCCCGAATGCTGGCCAGGCTCGTGGGGGGTCTGGCTACACCTTC. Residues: CASSPNAGQARGGSGYTF.

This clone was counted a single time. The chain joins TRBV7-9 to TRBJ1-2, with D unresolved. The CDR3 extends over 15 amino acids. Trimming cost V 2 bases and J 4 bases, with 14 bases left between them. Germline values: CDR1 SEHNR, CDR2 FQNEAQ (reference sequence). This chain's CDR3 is CASSLSTATGYGYTF. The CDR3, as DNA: TGTGCCAGCAGCTTATCCACAGCTACCGGCTATGGCTACACCTTC.

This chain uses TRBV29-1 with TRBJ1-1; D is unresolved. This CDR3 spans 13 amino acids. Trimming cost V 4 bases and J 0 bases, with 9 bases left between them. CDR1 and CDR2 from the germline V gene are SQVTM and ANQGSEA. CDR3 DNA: TGCAGCGTTGTGTCAGACATGAACACTGAAGCTTTCTTT. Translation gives CSVVSDMNTEAFF.

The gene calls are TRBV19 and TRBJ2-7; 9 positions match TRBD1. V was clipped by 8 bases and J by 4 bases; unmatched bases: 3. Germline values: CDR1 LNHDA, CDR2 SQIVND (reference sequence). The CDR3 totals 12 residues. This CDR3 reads CASGQGWYEQYF. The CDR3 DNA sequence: TGTGCCAGTGGACAGGGGTGGTACGAGCAGTACTTC.

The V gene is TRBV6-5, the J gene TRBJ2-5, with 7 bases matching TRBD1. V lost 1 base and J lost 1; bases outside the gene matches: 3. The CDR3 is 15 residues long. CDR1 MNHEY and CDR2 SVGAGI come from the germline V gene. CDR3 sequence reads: CASSYLDRVQETQYF. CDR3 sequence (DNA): TGTGCCAGCAGTTACTTAGACAGGGTCCAAGAGACCCAGTACTTC.

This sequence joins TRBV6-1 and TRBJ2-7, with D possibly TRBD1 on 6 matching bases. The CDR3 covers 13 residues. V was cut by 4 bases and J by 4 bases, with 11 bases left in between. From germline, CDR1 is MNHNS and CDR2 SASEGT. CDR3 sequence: CASSARTEYEQYF. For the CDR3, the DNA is TGTGCCAGCAGTGCACGGACAGAATACGAGCAGTACTTC.

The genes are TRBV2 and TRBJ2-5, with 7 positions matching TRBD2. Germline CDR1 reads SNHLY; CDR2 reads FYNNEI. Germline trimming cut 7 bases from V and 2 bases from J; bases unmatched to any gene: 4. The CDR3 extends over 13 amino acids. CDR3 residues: CASNIAGQETQYF. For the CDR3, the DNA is TGTGCCAGCAATATAGCGGGTCAAGAGACCCAGTACTTC.